The 30 T cell receptor beta chains below were found in one sample sequenced in a study of human T cells and chemical hapten exposure. MiXCR, run by TCRdb on the RACE reads, gives a single entry per CDR3 protein. The sample holds about 120,000 distinct CDR3 sequences, 9% to 14% seen once. Stated time point: patch test 1, 2 weeks after DPC sensitization. As to treatment: therapeutic diphenylcyclopropenone sensitization with weekly scalp DPC. This specimen was whole blood, taken in connection with sensitization to the hapten diphenylcyclopropenone (DPC). The origin of the receptors is a woman aged 50 to 65 with alopecia areata. Some clones in this sample may be carry-over from other donors' samples.

This clonotype occurred a few times. This chain joins TRBV20-1 and TRBJ2-3; 14 nucleotides line up with TRBD2. Germline trimming cut 5 bases from V and 9 bases from J; bases unmatched to any gene: 7. Germline loops: CDR1 DFQATT, CDR2 SNEGSKA (reference sequence). This CDR3 contains 14 residues. In DNA, the CDR3 is TGCAGTGCTCGGACTAGCGGGGGGTATGAAACGCAGTATTTT. Translation gives CSARTSGGYETQYF.

This chain joins TRBV28 and TRBJ1-1; D is unresolved. The germline CDR1 and CDR2 sequences are MDHEN and SYDVKM. The ends were cut back, 1 base at V and 0 bases at J, with 9 bases in the middle. CDR3 length: 15 amino acids. This CDR3 reads CASSLYTGLNTEAFF. As DNA, the CDR3 is TGTGCCAGCAGTTTATATACGGGCTTGAACACTGAAGCTTTCTTT. The whole variable domain, remainder taken from reference TRBV28 and TRBJ1-1, is DVKVTQSSRYLVKRTGEKVFLECVQDMDHENMFWYRQDPGLGLRLIYFSYDVKMKEKGDIPEGYSVSREKKERFSLILESASTNQTSMYLCASSLYTGLNTEAFFGQGTRLTVV.

The chain uses TRBV29-1 and TRBJ1-1; D may be TRBD1 (6 bases). The length of the CDR3 is 13 residues. V was cut by 8 bases and J by 0 bases, with 13 bases left in between. The germline V gene encodes CDR1 SQVTM and CDR2 ANQGSEA. The DNA for the CDR3 is TGCAGCACGGCTCAGGGGATGAACACTGAAGCTTTCTTT. This codes for CSTAQGMNTEAFF.

This clonotype was counted many times. This rearrangement joins TRBV12-3 or TRBV12-4 to TRBJ1-1, with 7 positions matching TRBD1. V was pared by 6 bases and J by 3 bases, with 4 bases of the junction left unmatched. The CDR3 consists of 13 residues. The CDR3 region is CASRLQGYTEAFF. The CDR3 DNA reads TGTGCCAGCAGACTACAGGGGTACACTGAAGCTTTCTTT.

The table lists this clonotype with many counts. The V gene is TRBV28, the J gene TRBJ1-6; D not resolved. This CDR3 contains 13 residues. V was trimmed by 6 bases and J by 9 bases, leaving 12 bases between them. Per germline, CDR1 MDHEN and CDR2 SYDVKM. CDR3 residues: CASSQGIGSPLHF. The CDR3 nucleotides are TGTGCCAGCAGCCAAGGGATAGGTTCACCCCTCCACTTT.

This clonotype was observed a handful of times. This rearrangement joins TRBV4-1 to TRBJ2-5; D might be TRBD1 or TRBD2, each matching 7 bases. The CDR3 extends over 14 amino acids. Per germline, CDR1 MGHRA and CDR2 YSYEKL. Trimming stripped 6 bases from V and 1 base from J, with 12 bases between. CDR3 in amino acids: CASSQGGGQETQYF. CDR3 nucleotides: TGCGCCAGCAGTCAGGGGGGGGGCCAAGAGACCCAGTACTTC.

This clonotype was recorded at least ten times. The V gene is TRBV7-9, the J gene TRBJ1-1; D remains unclear. V lost 4 bases and J 8 bases, leaving 14 bases between the germline ends. This CDR3 comprises 13 residues. Germline CDR1 and CDR2: SEHNR and FQNEAQ (reference sequence). The CDR3 region has the DNA TGTGCCAGCAGCTATACTCTGACACTCGAAGCTTTCTTT. Translation gives CASSYTLTLEAFF.

J is TRBJ1-2 and V is TRBV7-9; D is undetermined. This CDR3 comprises 10 residues. Germline-derived CDR1 and CDR2 are SEHNR and FQNEAQ (reference sequence). The CDR3 nucleotides read TGTGTGGTTCCGATACGGGGCTACACCTTC. Residues: CVVPIRGYTF.

This sequence joins TRBV6-5 and TRBJ1-2; perhaps TRBD1 as D (5 bases). The CDR3 spans 16 residues. The germline gives CDR1 MNHEY, CDR2 SVGAGI. The germline V and J ends were trimmed by 0 bases and 3 bases, with 14 bases remaining between them. The CDR3 loop is CASSYSYGTLDYGYTF. Written as DNA, the CDR3 is TGTGCCAGCAGTTACTCGTACGGGACGTTGGACTATGGCTACACCTTC.

This clonotype came up many times. This chain uses TRBV4-3 with TRBJ2-2; unclear D gene. The CDR3 length is 13 residues. Per germline, CDR1 LGHNA and CDR2 YSLEER. Between the trimmed V and J ends, which lost 0 bases and 9 bases, there was a span of 8 bases. CDR3 sequence reads: CASSQDFGRELFF. The DNA for the CDR3 is TGCGCCAGCAGCCAAGATTTTGGCAGGGAGCTGTTTTTT.

The chain combines TRBV7-9 with TRBJ1-1, with D hard to call. Germline CDR1 is SEHNR and CDR2 is FQNEAQ (reference sequence). Trimming shortened V by 7 bases and J by 0 bases, and 12 bases separated the two germline ends. This CDR3 has 14 residues. DNA of the CDR3: TGTGCCAGCACCCTCAGGAGCCTGAACACTGAAGCTTTCTTT. This sequence encodes CASTLRSLNTEAFF.

The chain employs TRBV9 and TRBJ1-1; D gene uncertain. This CDR3 is 15 amino acids long. Germline V gene sequence: CDR1 SGDLS, CDR2 YYNGEE. Trimming took 0 bases from V and 0 from J, leaving 9 bases between them. This CDR3 is CASSVDGRMNTEAFF. The CDR3 DNA reads as TGTGCCAGCAGCGTAGACGGACGGATGAACACTGAAGCTTTCTTT. The variable domain in full, with the rest retrieved from reference TRBV9 and TRBJ1-1, is DSGVTQTPKHLITATGQRVTLRCSPRSGDLSVYWYQQSLDQGLQFLIQYYNGEERAKGNILERFSAQQFPDLHSELNLSSLELGDSALYFCASSVDGRMNTEAFFGQGTRLTVV.

This clonotype was counted at least ten times. V gene TRBV7-2 combines with J gene TRBJ1-2, with TRBD1 matching over 9 bases. Losses at the gene ends were 6 bases for V and 2 bases for J; bases not matched to a gene: 4. CDR3 length: 14 amino acids. In germline, CDR1 is SGHTA, CDR2 FQGNSA. The DNA for the CDR3 is TGTGCCAGCAGGGGACAGGGAACCAACTATGGCTACACCTTC. It yields the protein CASRGQGTNYGYTF.

V usage is TRBV29-1 and J usage is TRBJ2-2, with D maybe TRBD2 (6 bases). CDR1 SQVTM and CDR2 ANQGSEA come from the germline V gene. The germline V and J ends were trimmed by 4 bases and 6 bases, with 21 bases remaining between them. CDR3 size: 16 residues. This chain's CDR3 is CSVVPPGGSRAGELFF. As DNA, the CDR3 is TGCAGCGTTGTCCCTCCTGGGGGGAGCCGCGCCGGGGAGCTGTTTTTT.

About this clonotype itself: The junction does not match germline at one end; this may be a read error. This chain joins TRBV7-7 and TRBJ2-2; D gene unclear. CDR3 length: 14 amino acids. CDR1 SSHAT and CDR2 FNYEAQ come from the germline V gene (reference sequence). DNA for the CDR3: TGTGCTAGCAGCTCCGACCTCCCCCCCGGGGAGCTGTTTTTT. Its translation: CASSSDLPPGELFF.

This clonotype was seen only a few times. Here the CDR3 reads CASSHLDGVQTRNQPQHF. Here the CDR3 DNA reads TGTGCCAGCTCACACCTCGATGGAGTTCAGACCCGGAATCAGCCCCAGCATTTT. The chain uses TRBV18 and TRBJ1-5, with no clear D. CDR1 is KGHSH and CDR2 is LQKENI in the germline V gene. V was pared by 4 bases and J by 4 bases, with 23 bases between. The CDR3 contains 18 residues.

This clonotype was seen many times. The rearrangement links TRBV25-1 to TRBJ2-1, with 14 bases aligning to TRBD2. Germline loops: CDR1 MGHDK, CDR2 SYGVNS. Trimming cost V 8 bases and J 12 bases; bases outside gene matches: 6. The CDR3 length is 13 residues. CDR3 protein: CASRGTSGSVQFF. The CDR3 DNA follows: TGTGCCAGCCGCGGGACTAGCGGGAGTGTGCAGTTCTTC.

This clonotype appeared many times. The CDR3 DNA follows: TGTGCCAGCCGACCAAGCGGGATGGGCAAAAACATTCAGTACTTC. Its protein product is CASRPSGMGKNIQYF. The chain recombines TRBV7-8 with TRBJ2-4, with 7 nucleotides matching TRBD2. The CDR3 sequence is 15 residues long. Trimming at V came to 8 bases and at J to 3 bases, leaving 10 bases not matched to a gene. Germline lookup yields CDR1 SGHVS and CDR2 FQNEAQ.

The chain has TRBV2 and TRBJ2-7; D perhaps matches TRBD1 (6 bases). CDR1 is SNHLY, CDR2 FYNNEI, per germline. The CDR3 totals 13 residues. The germline V and J ends were trimmed by 4 bases and 3 bases, with 10 bases remaining between them. This CDR3 reads CASSGRRGYEQYF. DNA for the CDR3: TGTGCCAGCAGTGGGCGCAGGGGCTACGAGCAGTACTTC.

This clonotype was observed at least ten times. The chain is built from TRBV7-9 and TRBJ2-5; tentatively, D is TRBD1 (6 bases). Trimming took off 1 base at V and 1 base at J, with 19 bases between the two ends. This CDR3 spans 18 amino acids. Germline CDR1 and CDR2: SEHNR and FQNEAQ (reference sequence). Here the CDR3 reads CASSLGARRGRGQETQYF. CDR3 sequence (DNA): TGTGCCAGCAGCTTAGGGGCCCGCAGGGGTCGGGGCCAAGAGACCCAGTACTTC.

In its sample, this clonotype was seen a few times. J is TRBJ2-5 and V is TRBV29-1, with 7 bases aligning to TRBD2. From germline, CDR1 is SQVTM and CDR2 ANQGSEA. After removal of 3 bases from V and 7 bases from J, the junction contained 5 bases not matched to a gene. The CDR3 covers 12 residues. DNA of the CDR3: TGCAGCGTTGAGGCAGCGGGGAGGACCCAGTACTTC. As protein: CSVEAAGRTQYF.

In its sample, this clonotype was seen many times. This chain connects TRBV3-1 to TRBJ1-6; D uncertain. V was pared by 6 bases and J by 10 bases, with 19 bases between. Germline values: CDR1 LGHDT, CDR2 YNNKEL (reference sequence). The CDR3 covers 15 residues. This chain's CDR3 is CASSRTGFERSPLHF. As DNA, the CDR3 is TGTGCCAGCAGTCGAACGGGATTCGAGAGGTCACCCCTCCACTTT.

The V call is TRBV28, the J call TRBJ2-6; the D call may be TRBD1 or TRBD2 (6 bases each). There are 16 residues in the CDR3. Deletions cut 6 bases from V and 1 base from J, with 13 bases between. From germline, CDR1 is MDHEN and CDR2 SYDVKM. The CDR3 sequence: CASSHEGGSGANVLTF. CDR3 sequence (DNA): TGTGCCAGCAGCCACGAGGGGGGATCTGGGGCCAACGTCCTGACTTTC.

The chain employs TRBV7-9 and TRBJ2-7; 9 nucleotides match TRBD2. Per germline, CDR1 SEHNR and CDR2 FQNEAQ (reference sequence). The CDR3 extends over 15 amino acids. With 3 bases clipped from V and 6 bases from J, the junction kept 9 bases outside the gene matches. The CDR3 reads CASSFVHSGRSEQYF. The CDR3 DNA reads as TGTGCCAGCAGCTTTGTTCATAGCGGGAGAAGCGAGCAGTACTTC. Drawing the rest from reference TRBV7-9 and TRBJ2-7, the complete variable domain is DTGVSQNPRHKITKRGQNVTFRCDPISEHNRLYWYRQTLGQGPEFLTYFQNEAQLEKSRLLSDRFSAERPKGSFSTLEIQRTEQGDSAMYLCASSFVHSGRSEQYFGPGTRLTVT.

At least ten counts were recorded for this clonotype. The chain uses TRBV6-5 and TRBJ2-3, with 9 nucleotides matching TRBD2. V shed 5 bases, J shed 5 bases, and the junction held 11 bases outside the gene matches. The CDR3 length is 16 residues. Germline V gene data show CDR1 as MNHEY and CDR2 as SVGAGI. CDR3 sequence (DNA): TGTGCCAGCAGTCCCTCCCCTAGCGGGGAAGGAGATACGCAGTATTTT. Its translation: CASSPSPSGEGDTQYF.

The chain joins TRBV7-6 to TRBJ2-1; D possibly uses TRBD1 or TRBD2 (5 bases each). Germline-derived CDR1 and CDR2 are SGHVS and FNYEAQ. The V and J ends lost 5 bases and 9 bases respectively, with 14 bases between them. CDR3 length equals 13 residues. In DNA form, the CDR3 reads TGTGCCAGCAGCGAGGGGCTGGCGGGTGAGCAGTTCTTC. This gives the protein CASSEGLAGEQFF.

This sequence joins TRBV12-3 or TRBV12-4 and TRBJ1-2, with D maybe TRBD1 (6 bases). The length of the CDR3 is 13 residues. Trimming took off 5 bases at V and 8 bases at J, with 15 bases between the two ends. CDR3 residues: CASSPGAIGGYTF. The CDR3, as DNA: TGTGCCAGCAGTCCAGGGGCCATAGGAGGCTACACCTTC.

This clonotype was seen many times. This sequence joins TRBV11-2 and TRBJ2-1; TRBD1 might be the D (5 bases). The V end was cut by 1 base, the J end by 0 bases, with 7 bases between. Germline V gene data show CDR1 as SGHAT and CDR2 as FQNNGV. CDR3 length: 15 residues. The CDR3 DNA sequence: TGTGCCAGCAGCTTAGGGCAGGGCTCCTACAATGAGCAGTTCTTC. Its protein product is CASSLGQGSYNEQFF.

The chain uses TRBV28 and TRBJ1-1; 7 bases match TRBD1. After removal of 4 bases from V and 11 bases from J, the junction contained 10 bases not matched to a gene. CDR3 length: 13 residues. Germline V gene data show CDR1 as MDHEN and CDR2 as SYDVKM. This CDR3 is CASSSKRQGRAFF. The CDR3 DNA reads as TGTGCCAGCAGTTCAAAACGACAGGGCAGGGCTTTCTTT. Full variable domain (remainder filled in from reference TRBV28 and TRBJ1-1): DVKVTQSSRYLVKRTGEKVFLECVQDMDHENMFWYRQDPGLGLRLIYFSYDVKMKEKGDIPEGYSVSREKKERFSLILESASTNQTSMYLCASSSKRQGRAFFGQGTRLTVV.

This clonotype was observed at least ten times. The chain links TRBV7-9 to TRBJ2-4, with 7 bases identical to TRBD1. The germline gives CDR1 SEHNR, CDR2 FQNEAQ (reference sequence). The CDR3 loop spans 14 amino acids. V gave up 5 bases and J gave up 6 bases; unmatched junction bases: 7. CDR3 in amino acids: CASSPKGAGNIQYF. CDR3 DNA sequence: TGTGCCAGCAGCCCCAAGGGGGCAGGAAACATTCAGTACTTC.